A single sample is the source of the 8 T cell receptor beta chains below, sequenced in a study of identical twins. TCRdb passed the 5' RACE reads through MiXCR, listing each CDR3 protein once. The sample has 700,000 or so distinct CDR3 sequences, 8.5% to 9.5% seen once; the top ten hold around 0.98%. These same data were also listed under a study on yellow fever vaccine responses in identical twins.

Sequencing input: PBMCs. The source is a woman aged 18-29 years in good health.

This chain uses TRBV13 with TRBJ2-7, with D maybe TRBD1 (6 bases). The CDR3 contains 21 residues. CDR1 is PRHDT, CDR2 FYEKMQ, per germline (reference sequence). The ends were cut back, 0 bases at V and 5 bases at J, with 32 bases in the middle. CDR3 nucleotide sequence: TGTGCCAGCAGCTTAGGCCTATTGATTGACGGTAGGGACACCGCTCCCCACGAGCAGTACTTC. Protein: CASSLGLLIDGRDTAPHEQYF.

The V gene is TRBV5-1, the J gene TRBJ2-1; D unresolved. V dropped 0 bases and J dropped 9 bases, with 10 bases sitting between them. The CDR3 totals 13 residues. The V gene's germline CDR1 is SGHRS and CDR2 YFSETQ. CDR3: CASSLGEAPEQFF. For the CDR3, the DNA is TGCGCCAGCAGCTTGGGCGAAGCGCCTGAGCAGTTCTTC.

This clonotype was recorded at least ten times. This chain connects TRBV7-2 to TRBJ2-1; 9 nucleotides line up with TRBD2. J was trimmed by 10 bases and V by 1 base; bases with no gene match: 11. Germline V gene lookup returns CDR1 SGHTA and CDR2 FQGNSA. The CDR3 contains 16 residues. CDR3 coding DNA: TGTGCCAGCAGCTTAGTGTTCGCGCGGGGGGGCGGAGAGCAGTTCTTC. It codes for CASSLVFARGGGEQFF.

This clonotype was detected only a few times. This chain links TRBV7-9 with TRBJ1-3; D is perhaps TRBD1 (5 bases). Trimming left V 8 bases short and J 0 bases short, with 14 bases between. The CDR3 has 15 residues. Germline CDR1 is SEHNR and CDR2 is FQNEAQ (reference sequence). The CDR3 bases are TGTGCCAGCCCAGGGCTGGGGGACTCTGGAAACACCATATATTTT. Its translation is CASPGLGDSGNTIYF.

In its sample, this clonotype was seen many times. The chain carries TRBV29-1 and TRBJ2-7; TRBD2 matches at 12 bases. CDR3 length equals 13 residues. Germline CDR1 SQVTM, CDR2 ANQGSEA. The CDR3 sequence: CSARLAGVYEQYF. DNA of the CDR3: TGCAGTGCTAGACTAGCGGGAGTCTACGAGCAGTACTTC.

This clonotype appeared many times. The V gene is TRBV18, the J gene TRBJ2-1; a weak D match, TRBD2 (5 bases). Germline V gives CDR1 KGHSH, CDR2 LQKENI. The CDR3 has 12 amino acids. Trimming cost V 2 bases and J 8 bases, with 7 bases left between them. The CDR3 reads CASSPGGYEQFF. CDR3 nucleotides: TGTGCCAGCTCACCAGGAGGCTATGAGCAGTTCTTC. Full variable domain (remainder filled in from reference TRBV18 and TRBJ2-1): NAGVMQNPRHLVRRRGQEARLRCSPMKGHSHVYWYRQLPEEGLKFMVYLQKENIIDESGMPKERFSAEFPKEGPSILRIQQVVRGDSAAYFCASSPGGYEQFFGPGTRLTVL.

The sample holds a few counts of this clonotype. This sequence joins TRBV12-3 or TRBV12-4 and TRBJ2-3, with a tentative D call TRBD1 (5 bases). The length of the CDR3 is 14 residues. The V gene lost 5 bases and the J gene lost 3 bases, with 12 bases spanning the gap. In nucleotides, the CDR3 is TGTGCCAGCAGTCTCAGGGAACTGACAGATACGCAGTATTTT. The encoded protein is CASSLRELTDTQYF.

This clonotype was recorded many times. The genes are TRBV29-1 and TRBJ2-3, with D unclear. Germline-derived CDR1 and CDR2 are SQVTM and ANQGSEA. The V and J ends lost 3 bases and 0 bases respectively, with 10 bases between them. The CDR3 is 14 residues long. The CDR3 loop reads CSVDRQTSTDTQYF. CDR3 DNA sequence: TGCAGCGTTGACCGGCAGACTAGCACAGATACGCAGTATTTT.